A single sample is the source of the 9 T cell receptor beta chains below, sequenced in a study of persistence of HIV-infected CD4 T cells. Cells were stimulated nonspecifically with anti-CD3/anti-CD28 magnetic beads. Responding CD4+ T cells were sorted by upregulation of both CD40 ligand and CD69. Sequencing used immunoSEQ version 4 in survey mode. The assay was immunoSEQ multiplex PCR, and TCRdb's table has in-frame clones only and misses some. The table records 37,000 or so clones, about 87% of them present only once. Their recognized antigens are unknown. The sequenced sample was CD4+ T cells sorted from PBMCs after 18-hour stimulation, obtained from a patient who received antiretroviral therapy. The receptors come from an adult man with HIV who was CMV-seropositive.

This chain joins TRBV21-1 and TRBJ1-5. TRBV21-1 has pseudogene status. The CDR3 runs to 12 residues. The CDR3 sequence: CASSKEQQPQHF. For the CDR3, the DNA is TGTGCCAGCAGCAAAGAGCAGCAGCCCCAGCATTTT.

The V gene is TRBV18, the J gene TRBJ1-1; no clear D gene. The V end lost 6 bases, the J end lost 5 bases, and 19 bases lay between the germline ends. CDR3 size: 15 residues. CDR1 is KGHSH, CDR2 LQKENI, per germline. CDR3 residues: CASSPQDGRATEAFF. The CDR3 DNA sequence: TGTGCCAGCTCCCCTCAGGACGGGCGGGCGACTGAAGCTTTCTTT.

The chain employs TRBV5-4 and TRBJ1-3, with a tentative D call TRBD1 (6 bases). V was shortened by 3 bases and J by 7 bases, with 11 bases between the two germline ends. Germline CDR1 and CDR2: SGHNT and YYREEE (reference sequence). CDR3 length: 13 amino acids. DNA of the CDR3: TGTGCCAGCAGCTCGTCTAGGGGGAACACCATATATTTT. Its protein is CASSSSRGNTIYF.

The chain uses TRBV10-3 and TRBJ1-4; D unresolved. Trimming pared 4 bases from V and 3 bases from J, leaving 3 bases between. The CDR3 is 12 amino acids. CDR1 and CDR2 (germline): ENHRY, SYGVKD. The CDR3 sequence: CAISASNEKLFF. CDR3 DNA sequence: TGTGCCATCAGTGCGTCTAATGAAAAACTGTTTTTT.

The chain uses TRBV5-6 and TRBJ2-1, with 8 nucleotides matching TRBD2. The germline V gene has CDR1 SGHDT and CDR2 YYEEEE. CDR3 length equals 15 residues. Trimming cost V 2 bases and J 9 bases; bases outside gene matches: 10. The CDR3 region is CASSFQTGGPGEQFF. CDR3 nucleotide sequence: TGTGCCAGCAGCTTCCAAACGGGAGGGCCAGGTGAGCAGTTCTTC.

The V call is TRBV19, the J call TRBJ2-7, with 9 nucleotides matching TRBD2. Germline loops: CDR1 LNHDA, CDR2 SQIVND (reference sequence). V dropped 5 bases and J dropped 3; count of bases not matched to a gene: 8. There are 15 residues in the CDR3. The CDR3, as DNA: TGTGCCAGTAGTCACCCTAGCGGGAACCGCTACGAGCAGTACTTC. It codes for CASSHPSGNRYEQYF.

CDR3 sequence: CASSPSGGNTEAFF. The CDR3 DNA sequence: TGTGCCAGCTCACCGAGTGGCGGGAACACTGAAGCTTTCTTT. The V gene is TRBV18, the J gene TRBJ1-1, with unresolved D. The V end lost 3 bases, the J end lost 1 base, and 9 bases lay between the germline ends. This CDR3 has 14 residues. Per germline, CDR1 KGHSH and CDR2 LQKENI.

The chain joins TRBV5-1 to TRBJ1-4; D is undetermined. Germline V lookup: CDR1 SGHRS, CDR2 YFSETQ. Between the trimmed V and J ends, which lost 2 bases and 5 bases, there was a span of 10 bases. The CDR3 is 14 residues long. CDR3 residues: CASSFSGVNEKLFF. The CDR3 bases are TGCGCCAGCAGCTTCTCAGGAGTCAATGAAAAACTGTTTTTT.

The chain joins TRBV6-2 or TRBV6-3 to TRBJ2-3; 10 bases are a match to TRBD2. Germline values: CDR1 MNHEY, CDR2 SVGEGT. J was trimmed by 4 bases and V by 3 bases; bases with no gene match: 7. This CDR3 comprises 16 residues. The CDR3 loop reads CASSYSEREGPDTQYF. CDR3 nucleotide sequence: TGTGCCAGCAGTTATAGCGAGCGGGAGGGTCCAGATACGCAGTATTTT.